Presented here are 15 T cell receptor beta chains from one specimen sequenced in a study of T cell responses to AZD1222 COVID-19 vaccine (dated by TCRdb to the early 2020s). Libraries came from the immunoSEQ multiplex PCR assay. TCRdb obtained this table from immuneACCESS and retained in-frame rearrangements with V and J assigned. These tables miss some clones; where compared with another copy, unresolved V genes account for less than half of the shortfall, and the remainder is unexplained. In this sample the table shows approximately 120,000 clones, approximately 87% of which occur a single time. Together, the top ten hold around 10% of the sample. In the paper's terms, the time point label means: baseline before first vaccination. This specimen consisted of peripheral blood, obtained on day 0 of AZD1222 vaccination. The receptors stem from an adult in good health.

The chain employs TRBV2 and TRBJ2-1; D remains ambiguous. CDR1 SNHLY and CDR2 FYNNEI come from the germline V gene. This CDR3 region has 12 residues. Trimming removed 1 base at V and 6 bases at J, with 4 bases between. The CDR3 region is CASSEVSNEQFF. The CDR3 DNA follows: TGTGCCAGCAGTGAAGTCTCCAATGAGCAGTTCTTC.

The chain carries TRBV28 and TRBJ2-5; D ambiguous. Deletions cut 7 bases from V and 5 bases from J, with 11 bases between. CDR1 is MDHEN and CDR2 is SYDVKM in the germline V gene. CDR3 length equals 12 residues. CDR3 in DNA: TGTGCCAGCACTACTGAAGGGGAGACCCAGTACTTC. It is translated as CASTTEGETQYF.

The rearrangement uses TRBV13 and TRBJ2-7; D remains unclear. This CDR3 region has 14 residues. Germline loops: CDR1 PRHDT, CDR2 FYEKMQ (reference sequence). V lost 0 bases and J lost 4, with 10 bases in between. CDR3 sequence: CASSLGGWKYEQYF. The CDR3 region has the DNA TGTGCCAGCAGCTTAGGCGGCTGGAAATACGAGCAGTACTTC.

The rearrangement uses TRBV10-2 and TRBJ1-1; 8 nucleotides align to TRBD1. CDR1 is WSHSY and CDR2 is SAAADI in the germline V gene. Germline trimming cut 5 bases from V and 8 bases from J; bases unmatched to any gene: 7. CDR3 length equals 13 residues. Here the CDR3 reads CASSRGQGAEAFF. DNA of the CDR3: TGCGCCAGCAGTCGAGGGCAGGGGGCAGAAGCTTTCTTT.

The J gene is TRBJ2-1, the V gene TRBV5-1; 9 positions match TRBD2. The V and J ends lost 3 bases and 3 bases, in that order; junction bases with no gene match: 1. This CDR3 comprises 14 residues. Germline V gene sequence: CDR1 SGHRS, CDR2 YFSETQ. The CDR3 spells CASSWTSDYNEQFF. The DNA for the CDR3 is TGCGCCAGCAGCTGGACTAGCGACTACAATGAGCAGTTCTTC.

Only a few counts were recorded for this clone. The genes are TRBV5-1 and TRBJ1-3; 7 bases fit TRBD1. Germline trimming cut 1 base from V and 0 bases from J; bases unmatched to any gene: 4. Germline lookup yields CDR1 SGHRS and CDR2 YFSETQ. The CDR3 is 16 amino acids. This chain's CDR3 is CASSLSRQGSGNTIYF. CDR3 DNA sequence: TGCGCCAGCAGCTTGTCGAGACAGGGCTCTGGAAACACCATATATTTT.

V gene TRBV3-1 (or the pseudogene TRBV3-2) combines with J gene TRBJ2-5, with unresolved D. The germline V gene encodes CDR1 LGHDT and CDR2 YNNKEL (reference sequence). There are 15 residues in the CDR3. V lost 2 bases and J lost 2, with 12 bases in between. In DNA, the CDR3 is TGTGCCAGCAGCCAACAAGGATTGCGGCAAGAGACCCAGTACTTC. Translated: CASSQQGLRQETQYF.

The chain couples TRBV6-1 to TRBJ2-7; 8 bases fit TRBD2. Germline V lookup: CDR1 MNHNS, CDR2 SASEGT. The length of the CDR3 is 14 residues. Trimming cost V 0 bases and J 2 bases; bases outside gene matches: 0. Here the CDR3 DNA reads TGTGCCAGCAGTGAAGCGGGACTAGCCTACGAGCAGTACTTC. This sequence encodes CASSEAGLAYEQYF.

The chain carries TRBV27 and TRBJ2-3; 11 nucleotides line up with TRBD2. V was clipped by 5 bases and J by 4 bases; unmatched bases: 8. The CDR3 length is 16 residues. Germline V CDR1 and CDR2: MNHEY, SMNVEV (reference sequence). CDR3 sequence (DNA): TGTGCCAGCAGTCTTTCTAGCGGGAGGTTAGCAGATACGCAGTATTTT. This encodes CASSLSSGRLADTQYF.

V gene TRBV5-1 combines with J gene TRBJ2-3; 14 bases agree with TRBD2. V lost 3 bases to trimming and J lost 0 bases; unmatched junction nucleotides: 9. The CDR3 spans 19 residues. Germline V gene sequence: CDR1 SGHRS, CDR2 YFSETQ. CDR3 residues: CASSSGLAGGRASTDTQYF. The CDR3 DNA reads as TGCGCCAGCAGCTCAGGACTAGCGGGAGGACGTGCTAGCACAGATACGCAGTATTTT. The whole variable domain, filled in from reference TRBV5-1 and TRBJ2-3, reads KAGVTQTPRYLIKTRGQQVTLSCSPISGHRSVSWYQQTPGQGLQFLFEYFSETQRNKGNFPGRFSGRQFSNSRSEMNVSTLELGDSALYLCASSSGLAGGRASTDTQYFGPGTRLTVL.

The rearrangement joins TRBV2 to TRBJ2-1; D unclear. Germline lookup yields CDR1 SNHLY and CDR2 FYNNEI. The CDR3 sequence is 10 residues long. Trimming removed 4 bases from V and 9 bases from J, with 4 bases in between. The CDR3 spells CASSVFEQFF. CDR3 bases: TGTGCCAGCAGTGTGTTTGAGCAGTTCTTC.

The rearrangement uses TRBV5-1 and TRBJ2-1, with a possible D match to TRBD2 (5 bases). Germline values: CDR1 SGHRS, CDR2 YFSETQ. CDR3 length: 13 amino acids. The V end was cut by 6 bases, the J end by 0 bases, with 7 bases between. The CDR3 DNA is TGCGCCAGCACAGCGGCCTCCTACAATGAGCAGTTCTTC. It encodes CASTAASYNEQFF.

V and J are TRBV19 and TRBJ1-5; weak D call: TRBD1 (5 bases). CDR1 and CDR2 from the germline V gene are LNHDA and SQIVND (reference sequence). V was shortened by 1 base and J by 0 bases, with 10 bases between the two germline ends. The CDR3 loop spans 16 amino acids. This chain's CDR3 is CASSIAGTDSNQPQHF. As DNA, the CDR3 is TGTGCCAGTAGTATAGCGGGGACGGATAGCAATCAGCCCCAGCATTTT.

This clone was seen many times. The chain uses TRBV7-2 and TRBJ2-1; D may correspond to TRBD1 or TRBD2 (6 bases each). The V end was cut by 1 base, the J end by 11 bases, with 12 bases between. Germline-derived CDR1 and CDR2 are SGHTA and FQGNSA. The CDR3 spans 13 residues. CDR3 sequence (DNA): TGTGCCAGCAGCTTAGGGGGGGCACCTAAGCAGTTCTTC. This gives the protein CASSLGGAPKQFF.

The CDR3 DNA sequence: TGTGCCAGCAGCTTATACTCCACAGATACGCAGTATTTT. This sequence encodes CASSLYSTDTQYF. The chain employs TRBV6-2 or TRBV6-3 and TRBJ2-3; no clear D. V was trimmed by 6 bases and J by 2 bases, leaving 9 bases between them. This CDR3 spans 13 amino acids. Per the germline V gene, CDR1 is MNHEY and CDR2 is SVGEGT.